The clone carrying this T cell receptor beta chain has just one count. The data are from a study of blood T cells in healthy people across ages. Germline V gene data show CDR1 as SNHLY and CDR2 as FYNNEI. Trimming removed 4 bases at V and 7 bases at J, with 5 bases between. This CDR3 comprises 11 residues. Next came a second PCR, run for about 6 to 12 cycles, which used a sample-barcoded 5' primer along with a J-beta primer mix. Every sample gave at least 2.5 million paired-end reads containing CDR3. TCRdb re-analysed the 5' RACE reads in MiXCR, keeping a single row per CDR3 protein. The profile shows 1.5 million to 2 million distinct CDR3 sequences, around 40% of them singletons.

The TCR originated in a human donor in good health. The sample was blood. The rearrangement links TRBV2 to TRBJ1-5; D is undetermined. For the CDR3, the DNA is TGTGCCAGCAGTGGGCCGCAGCCCCAGCATTTT. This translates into CASSGPQPQHF.